This TCR beta chain was sequenced for a study of blood T cell repertoires in COVID-19. The germline gives CDR1 KGHSH, CDR2 LQKENI. V was cut by 3 bases and J by 5 bases, with 11 bases left in between. The CDR3 runs to 13 residues. Method: immunoSEQ multiplex PCR; TCRdb's copy keeps in-frame clones and lacks some. Among a few hundred thousand clones, approximately 84% were seen once, and the ten largest hold 2.5% to 3.5%. The specimen sequenced was peripheral blood. V is TRBV18 and J is TRBJ2-7, with D perhaps matching TRBD1 (5 bases). This receptor was taken from a man aged 50 to 60 who had recovered from COVID-19. The CDR3 reads CASSPLVGDEQYF. In nucleotides, the CDR3 is TGTGCCAGCTCACCGCTAGTAGGGGACGAGCAGTACTTC.